The 7 T cell receptor beta chains below all came from one sample that was sequenced in a study of control samples from healthy donors and cancer patients. Clones were read by immunoSEQ multiplex PCR, and TCRdb kept only the in-frame ones, dropping some. Of 200,000 to 250,000 clones listed, over 90% are singletons. Source material: blood. All receptors derive from a man in his fifties in good health.

This clone has just a few counts. The V gene is TRBV7-2, the J gene TRBJ1-3; no clear D gene. The length of the CDR3 is 14 residues. CDR1 is SGHTA and CDR2 is FQGNSA in the germline V gene. V gave up 2 bases and J gave up 2 bases, with 7 bases separating them. In nucleotides, the CDR3 is TGTGCCAGCAGCTTATGGACCACTGGAAACACCATATATTTT. Translation: CASSLWTTGNTIYF.

The chain joins TRBV2 to TRBJ1-6, with D perhaps matching TRBD1 (5 bases). V was pared by 2 bases and J by 7 bases, with 18 bases between. The CDR3 is made up of 17 amino acids. Germline loops: CDR1 SNHLY, CDR2 FYNNEI. This chain's CDR3 is CASSEYAPQGLNSPLHF. The CDR3 region has the DNA TGTGCCAGCAGTGAATACGCCCCGCAGGGATTGAATTCACCCCTCCACTTT.

The chain joins TRBV27 to TRBJ1-2, with 8 bases identical to TRBD1. The CDR3 spans 14 residues. With V trimmed by 6 bases and J by 7 bases, 10 bases remained unmatched. Germline-derived CDR1 and CDR2 are MNHEY and SMNVEV (reference sequence). The CDR3 here is CASRLTGAASGYTF. The CDR3 DNA reads TGTGCCAGCAGACTGACAGGGGCGGCGAGTGGCTACACCTTC.

This chain connects TRBV4-3 to TRBJ1-5; D not certain. CDR1 LGHNA and CDR2 YSLEER come from the germline V gene. The V end lost 3 bases, the J end lost 6 bases, and 18 bases lay between the germline ends. The CDR3 is 16 amino acids. The CDR3 nucleotides are TGCGCCAGCAGCCAGGGTTTTAATTCTTGGGTTCAGCCCCAGCATTTT. Translated, it gives CASSQGFNSWVQPQHF.

The CDR3 here is CASSPGRPEAFF. In DNA, the CDR3 is TGTGCCAGCTCACCGGGACGGCCTGAAGCTTTCTTT. J is TRBJ1-1 and V is TRBV18, with TRBD1 as a possible D gene (5 bases). Germline CDR1 KGHSH, CDR2 LQKENI. The CDR3 is 12 residues long. V was shortened by 3 bases and J by 6 bases, with 8 bases between the two germline ends.

Of note for this clone: Other DNA sequences in this sample translate to the same CDR3. V usage is TRBV5-1 and J usage is TRBJ1-6; TRBD1 might be the D (5 bases). Trimming took off 0 bases at V and 7 bases at J, with 11 bases between the two ends. In germline, CDR1 is SGHRS, CDR2 YFSETQ. CDR3 length equals 15 residues. The CDR3 protein is CASSLEWGSNSPLHF. CDR3 bases: TGCGCCAGCAGCTTGGAGTGGGGGTCGAATTCACCCCTCCACTTT.

In the case of this clone: In the same sample, other DNA sequences code for this CDR3. The V gene is TRBV11-3, the J gene TRBJ2-1; possible D gene TRBD2, 7 bases. V lost 5 bases and J 1 base, leaving 15 bases between the germline ends. The germline V gene encodes CDR1 SGHNT and CDR2 YENEEA. The CDR3 is made up of 16 amino acids. CDR3: CASSGGGGGSYNEQFF. CDR3 in DNA: TGTGCCAGCAGCGGAGGGGGGGGAGGATCCTACAATGAGCAGTTCTTC.